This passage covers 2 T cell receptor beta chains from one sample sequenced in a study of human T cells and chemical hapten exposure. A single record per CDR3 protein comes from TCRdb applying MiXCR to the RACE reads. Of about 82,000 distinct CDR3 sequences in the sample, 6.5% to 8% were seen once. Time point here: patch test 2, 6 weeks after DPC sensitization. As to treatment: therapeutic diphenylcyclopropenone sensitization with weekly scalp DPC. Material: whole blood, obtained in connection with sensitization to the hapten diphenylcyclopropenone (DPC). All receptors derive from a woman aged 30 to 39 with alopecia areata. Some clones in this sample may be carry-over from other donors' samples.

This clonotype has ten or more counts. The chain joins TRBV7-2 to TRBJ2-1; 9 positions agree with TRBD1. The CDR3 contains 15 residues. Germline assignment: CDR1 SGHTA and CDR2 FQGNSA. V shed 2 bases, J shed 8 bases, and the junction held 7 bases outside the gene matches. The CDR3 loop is CASSLLGTGWDEQFF. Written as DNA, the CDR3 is TGTGCCAGCAGCTTATTGGGGACAGGGTGGGATGAGCAGTTCTTC.

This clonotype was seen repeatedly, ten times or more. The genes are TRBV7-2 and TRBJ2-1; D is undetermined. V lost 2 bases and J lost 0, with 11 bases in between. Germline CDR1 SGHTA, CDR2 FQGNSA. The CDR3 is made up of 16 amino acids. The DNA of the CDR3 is TGTGCCAGCAGCTTAACCCTAGTAAACTCCTACAATGAGCAGTTCTTC. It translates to CASSLTLVNSYNEQFF.